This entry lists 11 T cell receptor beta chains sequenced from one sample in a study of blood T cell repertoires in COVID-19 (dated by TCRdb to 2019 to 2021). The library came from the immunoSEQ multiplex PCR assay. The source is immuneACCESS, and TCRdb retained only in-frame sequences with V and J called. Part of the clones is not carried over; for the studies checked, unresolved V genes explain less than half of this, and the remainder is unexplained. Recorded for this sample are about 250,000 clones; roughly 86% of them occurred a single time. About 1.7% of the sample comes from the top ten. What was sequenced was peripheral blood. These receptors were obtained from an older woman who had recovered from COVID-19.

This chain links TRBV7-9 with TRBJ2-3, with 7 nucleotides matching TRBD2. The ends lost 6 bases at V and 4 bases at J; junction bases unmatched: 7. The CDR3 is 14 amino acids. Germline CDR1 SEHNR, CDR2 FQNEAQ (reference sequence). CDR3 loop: CASRKRGIADTQYF. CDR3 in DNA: TGTGCCAGCAGGAAGCGGGGAATTGCAGATACGCAGTATTTT.

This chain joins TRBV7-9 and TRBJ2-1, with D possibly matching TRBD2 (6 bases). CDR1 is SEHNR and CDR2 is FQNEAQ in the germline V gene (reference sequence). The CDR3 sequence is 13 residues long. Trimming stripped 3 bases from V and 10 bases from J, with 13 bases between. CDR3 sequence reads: CASSLGGLEEQFF. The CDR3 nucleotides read TGTGCCAGCAGCTTGGGGGGTTTGGAGGAGCAGTTCTTC.

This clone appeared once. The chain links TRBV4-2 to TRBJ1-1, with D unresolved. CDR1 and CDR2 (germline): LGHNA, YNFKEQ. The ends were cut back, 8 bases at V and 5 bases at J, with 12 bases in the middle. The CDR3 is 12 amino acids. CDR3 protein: CASLESGTEAFF. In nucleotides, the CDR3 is TGTGCCAGCCTTGAGTCCGGGACTGAAGCTTTCTTT.

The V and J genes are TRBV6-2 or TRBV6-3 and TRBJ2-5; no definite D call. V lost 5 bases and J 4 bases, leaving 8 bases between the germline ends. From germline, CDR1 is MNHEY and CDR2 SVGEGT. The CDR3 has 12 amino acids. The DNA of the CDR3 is TGTGCCAGCAGTGGGCTCCGAGAGACCCAGTACTTC. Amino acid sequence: CASSGLRETQYF.

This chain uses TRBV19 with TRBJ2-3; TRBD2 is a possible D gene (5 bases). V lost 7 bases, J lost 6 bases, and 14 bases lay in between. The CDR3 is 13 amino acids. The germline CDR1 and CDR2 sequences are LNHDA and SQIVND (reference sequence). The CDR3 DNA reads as TGTGCCAGTACTTCCCCTCGGGGTGATACGCAGTATTTT. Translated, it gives CASTSPRGDTQYF.

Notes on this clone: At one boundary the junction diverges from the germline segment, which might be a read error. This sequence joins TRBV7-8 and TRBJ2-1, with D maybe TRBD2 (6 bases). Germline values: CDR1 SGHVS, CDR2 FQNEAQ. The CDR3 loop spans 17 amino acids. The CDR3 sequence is CASRLGPAGPSYNEQFF. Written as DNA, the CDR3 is TGTGCCAGCAGGTTAGGACCGGCGGGGCCGTCCTACAATGAGCAGTTCTTC.

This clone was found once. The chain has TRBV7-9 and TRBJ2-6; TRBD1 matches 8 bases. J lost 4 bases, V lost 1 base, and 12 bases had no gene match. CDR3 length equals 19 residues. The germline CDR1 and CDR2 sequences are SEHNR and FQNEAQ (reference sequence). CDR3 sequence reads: CASSLVRTGLWSGANVLTF. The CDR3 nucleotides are TGTGCCAGCAGCTTAGTTCGGACAGGGTTATGGTCGGGGGCCAACGTCCTGACTTTC.

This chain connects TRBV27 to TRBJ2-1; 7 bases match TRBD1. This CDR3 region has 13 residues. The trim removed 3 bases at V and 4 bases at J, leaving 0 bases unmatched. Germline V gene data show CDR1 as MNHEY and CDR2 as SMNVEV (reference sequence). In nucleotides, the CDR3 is TGTGCCAGCAGTTTGACAGGGTACAATGAGCAGTTCTTC. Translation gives CASSLTGYNEQFF.

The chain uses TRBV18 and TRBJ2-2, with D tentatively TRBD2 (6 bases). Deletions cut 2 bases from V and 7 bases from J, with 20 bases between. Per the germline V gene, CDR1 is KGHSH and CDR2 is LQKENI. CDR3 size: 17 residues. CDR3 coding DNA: TGTGCCAGCTCACCAATAACGGGGGATCTCCACGGCGGGGAGCTGTTTTTT. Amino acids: CASSPITGDLHGGELFF.

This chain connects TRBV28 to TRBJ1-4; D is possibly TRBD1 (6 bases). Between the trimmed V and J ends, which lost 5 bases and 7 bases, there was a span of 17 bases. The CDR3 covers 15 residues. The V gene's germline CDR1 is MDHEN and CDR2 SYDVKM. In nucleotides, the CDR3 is TGTGCCAGCAGTCCTCCTACAGGGTTGGGTGAAAAACTGTTTTTT. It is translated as CASSPPTGLGEKLFF. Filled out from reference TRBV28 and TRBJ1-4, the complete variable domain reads DVKVTQSSRYLVKRTGEKVFLECVQDMDHENMFWYRQDPGLGLRLIYFSYDVKMKEKGDIPEGYSVSREKKERFSLILESASTNQTSMYLCASSPPTGLGEKLFFGSGTQLSVL.

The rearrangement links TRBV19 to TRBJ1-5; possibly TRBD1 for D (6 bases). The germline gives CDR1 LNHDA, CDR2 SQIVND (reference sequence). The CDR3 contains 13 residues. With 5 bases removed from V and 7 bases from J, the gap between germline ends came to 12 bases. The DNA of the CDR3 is TGTGCCAGTAGTCAACAGGGAACGCAGCCCCAGCATTTT. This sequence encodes CASSQQGTQPQHF.